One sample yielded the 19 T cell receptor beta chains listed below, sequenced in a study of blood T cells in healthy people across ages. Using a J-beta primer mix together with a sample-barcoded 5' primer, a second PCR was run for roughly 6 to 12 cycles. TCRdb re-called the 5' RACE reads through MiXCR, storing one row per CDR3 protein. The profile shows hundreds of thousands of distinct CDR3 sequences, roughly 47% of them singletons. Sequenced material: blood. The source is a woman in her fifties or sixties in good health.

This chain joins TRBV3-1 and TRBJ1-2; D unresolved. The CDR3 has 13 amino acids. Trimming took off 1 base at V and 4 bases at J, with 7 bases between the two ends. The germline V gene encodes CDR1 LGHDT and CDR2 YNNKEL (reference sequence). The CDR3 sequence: CASSQARVYGYTF. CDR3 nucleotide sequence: TGTGCCAGCAGCCAAGCCCGGGTCTATGGCTACACCTTC.

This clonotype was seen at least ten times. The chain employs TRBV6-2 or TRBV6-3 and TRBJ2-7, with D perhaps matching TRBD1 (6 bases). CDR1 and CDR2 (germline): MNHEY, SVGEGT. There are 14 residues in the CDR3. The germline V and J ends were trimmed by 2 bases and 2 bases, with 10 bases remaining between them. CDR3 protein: CASSYNRATYEQYF. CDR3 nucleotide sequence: TGTGCCAGCAGTTACAACAGGGCGACCTACGAGCAGTACTTC.

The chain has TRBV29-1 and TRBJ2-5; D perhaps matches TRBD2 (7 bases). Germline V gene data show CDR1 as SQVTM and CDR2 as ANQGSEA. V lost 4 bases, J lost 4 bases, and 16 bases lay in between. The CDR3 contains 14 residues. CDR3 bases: TGCAGCGTTGGGAGGGGGGGGTACCGAGAGACCCAGTACTTC. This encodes CSVGRGGYRETQYF. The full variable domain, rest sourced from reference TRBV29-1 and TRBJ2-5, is SAVISQKPSRDICQRGTSLTIQCQVDSQVTMMFWYRQQPGQSLTLIATANQGSEATYESGFVIDKFPISRPNLTFSTLTVSNMSPEDSSIYLCSVGRGGYRETQYFGPGTRLLVL.

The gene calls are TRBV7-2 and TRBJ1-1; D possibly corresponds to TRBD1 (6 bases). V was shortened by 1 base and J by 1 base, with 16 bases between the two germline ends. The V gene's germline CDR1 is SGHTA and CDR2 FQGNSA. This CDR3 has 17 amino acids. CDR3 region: CASSLVNGGPSNTEAFF. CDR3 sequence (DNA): TGTGCCAGCAGCTTAGTGAACGGGGGCCCTTCGAACACTGAAGCTTTCTTT. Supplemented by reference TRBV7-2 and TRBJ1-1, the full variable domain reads GAGVSQSPSNKVTEKGKDVELRCDPISGHTALYWYRQSLGQGLEFLIYFQGNSAPDKSGLPSDRFSAERTGGSVSTLTIQRTQQEDSAVYLCASSLVNGGPSNTEAFFGQGTRLTVV.

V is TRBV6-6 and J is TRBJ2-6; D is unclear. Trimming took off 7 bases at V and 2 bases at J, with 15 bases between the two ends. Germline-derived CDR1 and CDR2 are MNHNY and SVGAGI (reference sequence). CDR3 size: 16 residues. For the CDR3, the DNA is TGTGCCAGCATTCTCGCTTCGGTAACTGGGGCCAACGTCCTGACTTTC. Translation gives CASILASVTGANVLTF.

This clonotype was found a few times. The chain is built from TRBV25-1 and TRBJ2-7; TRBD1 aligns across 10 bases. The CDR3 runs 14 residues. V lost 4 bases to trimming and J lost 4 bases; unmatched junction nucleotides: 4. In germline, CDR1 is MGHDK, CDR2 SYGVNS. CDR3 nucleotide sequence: TGTGCCAGCAGTGTGACAGGGGGCCTATACGAGCAGTACTTC. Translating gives CASSVTGGLYEQYF.

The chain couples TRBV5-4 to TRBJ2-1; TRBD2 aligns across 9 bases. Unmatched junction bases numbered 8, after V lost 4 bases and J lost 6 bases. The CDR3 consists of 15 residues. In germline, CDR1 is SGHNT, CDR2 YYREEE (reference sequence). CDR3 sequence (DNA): TGTGCCAGCAGCGCGACTAGCGGCTACAGCAATGAGCAGTTCTTC. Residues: CASSATSGYSNEQFF. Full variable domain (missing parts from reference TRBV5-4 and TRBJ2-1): ETGVTQSPTHLIKTRGQQVTLRCSSQSGHNTVSWYQQALGQGPQFIFQYYREEENGRGNFPPRFSGLQFPNYSSELNVNALELDDSALYLCASSATSGYSNEQFFGPGTRLTVL.

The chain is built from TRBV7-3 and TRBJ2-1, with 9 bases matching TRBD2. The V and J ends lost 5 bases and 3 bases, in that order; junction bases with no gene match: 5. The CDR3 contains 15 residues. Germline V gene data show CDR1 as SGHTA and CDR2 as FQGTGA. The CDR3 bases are TGTGCCAGCAGCGTAGCGGGGGCCTTCTACAATGAGCAGTTCTTC. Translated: CASSVAGAFYNEQFF.

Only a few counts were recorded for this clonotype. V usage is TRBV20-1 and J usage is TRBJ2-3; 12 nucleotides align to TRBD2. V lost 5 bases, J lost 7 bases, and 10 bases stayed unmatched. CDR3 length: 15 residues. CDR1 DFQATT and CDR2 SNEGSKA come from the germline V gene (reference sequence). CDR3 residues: CSAPKASGRANTQYF. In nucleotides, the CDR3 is TGCAGTGCTCCGAAGGCTAGCGGGAGGGCCAATACGCAGTATTTT.

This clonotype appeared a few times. CDR3 protein: CASRGTGFETQYF. CDR3 in DNA: TGTGCCAGCAGGGGGACAGGGTTTGAGACCCAGTACTTC. The J gene is TRBJ2-5, the V gene TRBV7-2; TRBD1 aligns across 9 bases. Germline CDR1 is SGHTA and CDR2 is FQGNSA. Trimming at V came to 6 bases and at J to 5 bases, leaving 4 bases not matched to a gene. The CDR3 is 13 amino acids.

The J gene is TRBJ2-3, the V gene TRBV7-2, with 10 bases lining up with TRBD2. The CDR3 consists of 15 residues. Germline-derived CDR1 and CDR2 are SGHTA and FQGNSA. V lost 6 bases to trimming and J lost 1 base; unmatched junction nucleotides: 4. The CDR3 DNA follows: TGTGCCAGCAGTCGAGCGGGAGGGCGCACAGATACGCAGTATTTT. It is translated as CASSRAGGRTDTQYF.

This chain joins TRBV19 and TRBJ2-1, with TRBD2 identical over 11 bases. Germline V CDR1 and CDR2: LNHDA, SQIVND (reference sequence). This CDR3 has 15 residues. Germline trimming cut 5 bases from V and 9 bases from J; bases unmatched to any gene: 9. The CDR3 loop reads CASSLSGGALSEQFF. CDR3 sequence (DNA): TGTGCCAGTAGTCTTAGCGGGGGGGCCCTATCTGAGCAGTTCTTC.

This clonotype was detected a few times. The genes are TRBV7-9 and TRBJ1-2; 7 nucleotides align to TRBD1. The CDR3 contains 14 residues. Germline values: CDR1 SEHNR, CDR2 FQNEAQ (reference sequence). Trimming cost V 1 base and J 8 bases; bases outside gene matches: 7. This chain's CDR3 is CASSLETGTVGYTF. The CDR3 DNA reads TGTGCCAGCAGCTTAGAGACAGGGACGGTCGGCTACACCTTC.

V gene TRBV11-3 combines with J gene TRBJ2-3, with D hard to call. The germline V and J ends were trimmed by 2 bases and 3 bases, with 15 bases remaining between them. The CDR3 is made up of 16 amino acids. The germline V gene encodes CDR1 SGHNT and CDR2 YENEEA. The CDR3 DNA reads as TGTGCCAGCAGCTTACTCCCCCCTCCCCTTACAGATACGCAGTATTTT. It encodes CASSLLPPPLTDTQYF.

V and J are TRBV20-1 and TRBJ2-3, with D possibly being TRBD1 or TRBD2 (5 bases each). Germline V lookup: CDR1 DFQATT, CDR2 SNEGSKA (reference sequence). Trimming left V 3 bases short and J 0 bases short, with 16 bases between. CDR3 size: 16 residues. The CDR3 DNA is TGCAGTGCTAGGCCCGCCGGGACCCTTAGCACAGATACGCAGTATTTT. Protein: CSARPAGTLSTDTQYF.

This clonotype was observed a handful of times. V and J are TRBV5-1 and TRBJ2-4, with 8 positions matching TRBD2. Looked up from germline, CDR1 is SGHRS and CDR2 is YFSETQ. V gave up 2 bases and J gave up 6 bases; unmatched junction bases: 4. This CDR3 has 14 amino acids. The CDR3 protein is CASSFRRGGNIQYF. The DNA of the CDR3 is TGCGCCAGCAGCTTCCGCCGGGGGGGAAACATTCAGTACTTC.

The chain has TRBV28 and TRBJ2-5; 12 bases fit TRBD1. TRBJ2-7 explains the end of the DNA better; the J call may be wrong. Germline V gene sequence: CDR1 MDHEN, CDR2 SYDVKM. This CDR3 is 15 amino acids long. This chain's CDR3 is CASSPRDRGLNEQYF. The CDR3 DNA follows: TGTGCCAGCAGTCCACGGGACAGGGGGCTCAACGAGCAGTACTTC.

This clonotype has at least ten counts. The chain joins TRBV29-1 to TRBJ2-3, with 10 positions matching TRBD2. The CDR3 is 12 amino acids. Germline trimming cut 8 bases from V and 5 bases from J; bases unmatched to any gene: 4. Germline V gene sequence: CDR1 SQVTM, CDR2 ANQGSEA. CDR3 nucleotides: TGCAGCTCGCGACTAGCGGGAGATACGCAGTATTTT. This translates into CSSRLAGDTQYF.

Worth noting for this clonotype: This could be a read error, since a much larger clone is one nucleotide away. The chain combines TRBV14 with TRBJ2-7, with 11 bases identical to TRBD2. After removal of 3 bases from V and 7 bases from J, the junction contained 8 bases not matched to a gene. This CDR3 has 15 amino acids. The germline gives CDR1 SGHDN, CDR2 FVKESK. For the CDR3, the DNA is TGTGCCAGCAGCCAGGAACTAGCGGGGGTAAGGGAGCAGTACTTC. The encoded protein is CASSQELAGVREQYF.